The 5 T cell receptor beta chains presented below share a single source sample, sequenced in a study of blood T cells in healthy people across ages. Through a sample-barcoded 5' primer and a J-beta primer mix, a second PCR was run for roughly 6 to 12 cycles. TCRdb recomputed calls from the 5' RACE reads with MiXCR, one row per CDR3 protein. The sample lists some 900,000 distinct CDR3 sequences; 29% were seen once. The sample was blood. The source of these receptors is a woman of 80 years or more in good health.

With respect to this clonotype: A much larger clone sits a single nucleotide away, making a read error possible. The conserved closing phenylalanine or tryptophan is absent in this CDR3, likely reflecting a read error. The V gene is TRBV5-4, the J gene TRBJ2-3; 14 nucleotides line up with TRBD2. V was clipped by 2 bases and J by 3 bases; unmatched bases: 17. The CDR3 is 21 amino acids. Germline V CDR1 and CDR2: SGHNT, YYREEE (reference sequence). CDR3 nucleotides: TGTGCCAGCAGCTTCCTTGGTCTGATCGGGACTAGCGGGGGTGGAACAGATACGCAGTATTTG. The encoded protein is CASSFLGLIGTSGGGTDTQYL.

This clonotype was counted a few times. Given a far larger clone just one base away, this is likely a sequencing read error. The gene calls are TRBV5-1 and TRBJ2-5; D is uncertain. The germline V gene has CDR1 SGHRS and CDR2 YFSETQ. The CDR3 has 14 amino acids. CDR3 DNA: TGCGCCAGCAGCTTGGGGACGGCTCAAGGGACCCAGTACTTC. Amino acid sequence: CASSLGTAQGTQYF.

The chain has TRBV10-3 and TRBJ1-1; TRBD1 aligns across 8 bases. Germline V gene lookup returns CDR1 ENHRY and CDR2 SYGVKD. This CDR3 contains 17 residues. The V gene end was trimmed by 10 bases and the J gene end by 7 bases; junction bases not matched to a gene: 23. CDR3 DNA sequence: TGTGCCACCCGCAATACAGGGGGGACGTTGGGGCTCGGTGAAGCTTTCTTT. Translation gives CATRNTGGTLGLGEAFF.

The chain is built from TRBV18 and TRBJ1-1; no reliable D call. CDR1 and CDR2 (germline): KGHSH, LQKENI. V dropped 8 bases and J dropped 4 bases, with 14 bases sitting between them. This CDR3 has 13 amino acids. Here the CDR3 reads CASTPGRGTEAFF. The CDR3, as DNA: TGTGCCAGCACCCCGGGCCGCGGCACTGAAGCTTTCTTT.

In its sample, this clonotype was seen a few times. The rearrangement joins TRBV5-1 to TRBJ2-5; TRBD1 or TRBD2 may be the D gene (5 bases each). The CDR3 is 15 residues long. The V end was cut by 4 bases, the J end by 11 bases, with 24 bases between. CDR1 is SGHRS, CDR2 YFSETQ, per germline. The DNA of the CDR3 is TGCGCCAGCAGCCTTGACGGGGCGAAGTACAATGAGCAGTACTTC. Translating it yields CASSLDGAKYNEQYF.